A selection of T cell receptor beta chains follows, all from one sample in a study of long-term antiretroviral therapy in people with HIV. Libraries were prepared by immunoSEQ multiplex PCR; TCRdb keeps only in-frame clonotypes and omits some of them. The sample lists tens of thousands of clones, around 79% occurring once. This specimen consisted of unsorted PBMCs, obtained 0.3 years after starting antiretroviral therapy. The receptors come from a man in his fifties with HIV. Each CDR3 is given with its conserved first and last residue. The D gene is left open where the match is weak. Clone size appears in some rows only: once, few, many, or a class for an expanded clone.

.	TRBD1	TRBV5-1	TRBJ2-2	CASSVDRVTGELFF	TGCGCCAGCAGTGTGGACAGGGTCACCGGGGAGCTGTTTTTT
few	.	TRBV27	TRBJ1-2	CASSLFTTESGYTF	TGTGCCAGCAGTTTATTCACGACAGAGAGTGGCTACACCTTC
.	TRBD1	TRBV5-1	TRBJ2-1	CASSLVVGTGPYNEQFF	TGCGCCAGCAGCTTGGTTGTTGGGACAGGTCCTTACAATGAGCAGTTCTTC
.	.	TRBV5-4	TRBJ2-1	CASSTDHVSEQFF	TGTGCCAGCAGCACGGACCATGTTAGTGAGCAGTTCTTC
.	.	TRBV10-1	TRBJ1-2	CASSEDPNYGYTF	TGCGCCAGCAGTGAGGATCCTAACTATGGCTACACCTTC
.	.	TRBV6-5	TRBJ2-5	CASTAGGRETQYF	TGTGCCAGCACCGCCGGGGGGCGAGAGACCCAGTACTTC
once	TRBD2	TRBV14	TRBJ2-1	CASSPRTSADVGEQFF	TGTGCCAGCAGCCCCCGGACTAGCGCTGATGTAGGGGAGCAGTTCTTC
.	.	TRBV7-2	TRBJ1-3	CASSFKGTGNTIYF	TGTGCCAGCAGCTTTAAGGGAACTGGAAACACCATATATTTT
.	.	TRBV21-1	TRBJ1-6	CASSKVPRDNSPLHF	TGTGCCAGCAGCAAAGTACCCCGAGATAATTCACCCCTCCACTTT
.	.	TRBV6-1	TRBJ1-1	CASSETLTGANTEAFF	TGTGCCAGCAGTGAGACGCTAACAGGAGCTAACACTGAAGCTTTCTTT
.	TRBD1	TRBV6-5	TRBJ1-6	CASSGSTGYSSPLHF	TGTGCCAGCAGTGGATCGACAGGGTACAGTTCACCCCTCCACTTT
.	TRBD1	TRBV9	TRBJ2-2	CASSVVDRGGSGELFF	TGTGCCAGCAGCGTAGTGGACAGGGGGGGCTCCGGGGAGCTGTTTTTT
.	.	TRBV4-1	TRBJ1-2	CASSQQARGGYGYTF	TGCGCCAGCAGCCAACAAGCCAGGGGAGGATATGGCTACACCTTC
few	.	TRBV10-3	TRBJ1-6	CAISEWLYNSPLHF	TGTGCCATCAGTGAGTGGCTTTATAATTCACCCCTCCACTTT
few	TRBD1	TRBV27	TRBJ1-2	CASSLLPTGIGYTF	TGTGCCAGCAGTCTCCTACCGACAGGGATCGGCTACACCTTC
once	.	TRBV6-5	TRBJ1-2	CASSKDNAFYGYTF	TGTGCCAGCAGTAAGGACAACGCCTTCTATGGCTACACCTTC
.	.	TRBV18	TRBJ2-7	CASTPKQGLPSSYEQYF	TGTGCCAGCACCCCTAAACAGGGACTTCCAAGCTCCTACGAGCAGTACTTC
.	.	TRBV5-6	TRBJ2-6	CASSLDSSGANVLTF	TGTGCCAGCAGCTTAGACAGCTCTGGGGCCAACGTCCTGACTTTC
few	.	TRBV5-1	TRBJ2-4	CASSTGLAVDIQYF	TGCGCCAGCAGCACCGGACTGGCGGTGGACATTCAGTACTTC
.	.	TRBV5-4	TRBJ2-7	CASSLVGEEYEQYF	TGTGCCAGCAGCTTGGTGGGGGAGGAGTACGAGCAGTACTTC
once	.	TRBV4-3	TRBJ2-7	CASSQDQGGEQYF	TGCGCCAGCAGCCAAGATCAAGGGGGCGAGCAGTACTTC
.	TRBD1	TRBV19	TRBJ1-5	CASGKGGQYSNQPQHF	TGTGCCAGCGGAAAAGGGGGCCAGTATAGCAATCAGCCCCAGCATTTT
.	.	TRBV19	TRBJ2-1	CASSIGGHGFYNEQFF	TGTGCCAGTAGTATAGGGGGCCATGGATTCTACAATGAGCAGTTCTTC
.	TRBD2	TRBV30	TRBJ2-7	CAWRGGGVSYEQYF	TGTGCCTGGAGGGGGGGAGGGGTCTCCTACGAGCAGTACTTC
.	.	TRBV6-1	TRBJ1-2	CASSMPLGTNYGYTF	TGTGCCAGCAGTATGCCCCTGGGGACTAACTATGGCTACACCTTC
.	.	TRBV11-3	TRBJ2-3	CASSLGSGWADTQYF	TGTGCCAGCAGCTTAGGGTCCGGTTGGGCAGATACGCAGTATTTT
.	.	TRBV7-9	TRBJ1-2	CASSLFGAENYGYTF	TGTGCCAGCAGCTTATTTGGGGCAGAGAACTATGGCTACACCTTC
.	TRBD1	TRBV6-1	TRBJ1-4	CASSFTGTGAEKLFF	TGTGCCAGCAGTTTCACCGGGACAGGGGCCGAAAAACTGTTTTTT
.	.	TRBV28	TRBJ1-5	CASSLKAVNQPQHF	TGTGCCAGCAGTTTAAAGGCCGTCAATCAGCCCCAGCATTTT
.	.	TRBV28	TRBJ2-7	CASSFPGQGQYF	TGTGCCAGCAGTTTCCCCGGTCAGGGGCAGTACTTC
few	TRBD2	TRBV28	TRBJ2-7	CASSSPGLAGGYEQYF	TGTGCCAGCAGTTCTCCGGGACTAGCGGGAGGCTACGAGCAGTACTTC
.	TRBD2	TRBV18	TRBJ2-5	CASSTSGRETQYF	TGTGCCAGCTCGACTAGCGGGAGAGAGACCCAGTACTTC
once	.	TRBV5-4	TRBJ1-1	CASSFSLGRGMNTEAFF	TGTGCCAGCAGCTTCTCTCTTGGACGGGGAATGAACACTGAAGCTTTCTTT
.	.	TRBV7-3	TRBJ2-1	CASSLLERNNEQFF	TGTGCCAGCAGCTTATTGGAGAGAAACAATGAGCAGTTCTTC
.	.	TRBV29-1	TRBJ2-1	CSAHLHGEQFF	TGCAGCGCGCATCTCCATGGTGAGCAGTTCTTC
.	.	TRBV7-2	TRBJ1-5	CASSLDGAPWDSNQPQHF	TGTGCCAGCAGCTTAGATGGTGCTCCATGGGATAGCAATCAGCCCCAGCATTTT
once	.	TRBV28	TRBJ1-5	CASSLHQGRNQPQHF	TGTGCCAGCAGCCTCCATCAGGGGCGGAATCAGCCCCAGCATTTT
.	.	TRBV6-1	TRBJ2-1	CASSDYLQGRHNEQFF	TGTGCCAGCAGTGACTATTTACAGGGTCGACACAATGAGCAGTTCTTC
.	.	TRBV6-6	TRBJ2-5	CASSSWAQETQYF	TGTGCCAGCAGCTCTTGGGCTCAAGAGACCCAGTACTTC
.	.	TRBV25-1	TRBJ1-6	CASSEYGGGGEVSPLHF	TGTGCCAGCAGTGAATACGGAGGGGGAGGTGAGGTTTCACCCCTCCACTTT
.	.	TRBV28	TRBJ1-1	CASSSRLRVYWATEAFF	TGTGCCAGCAGTAGCCGCCTTAGGGTTTATTGGGCCACTGAAGCTTTCTTT
.	.	TRBV7-2	TRBJ2-1	CASSSGPEQFF	TGTGCCAGCAGCTCCGGCCCTGAGCAGTTCTTC
.	TRBD2	TRBV7-2	TRBJ2-7	CASSLGLAGPLYEQYF	TGTGCCAGCAGCTTAGGACTAGCGGGACCCCTCTACGAGCAGTACTTC
.	.	TRBV12-5	TRBJ2-7	CASGLPTEGVYEQYF	TGTGCTAGTGGTTTACCGACAGAGGGGGTCTACGAGCAGTACTTC
.	.	TRBV6-5	TRBJ2-7	CASSYSNRAYEQYF	TGTGCCAGCAGTTACTCAAACAGGGCCTACGAGCAGTACTTC